Here is one TCR beta chain with its context. Its matching antigen is unknown. PCR was performed using 60 Vbeta and 13 Jbeta primers. Sequencing used immunoSEQ multiplex PCR; TCRdb keeps in-frame clones, though not all of them. The sample lists 150,000 to 200,000 clones, roughly 68% occurring once. These data originate in a study of cytomegalovirus exposure and HLA in healthy donors. Study results and limitations: In an earlier analysis, productive rearrangement rates for most beta V segments clustered near 87% or 30%. Among TCR beta chains, those listed as cytomegalovirus-associated numbered under 200. It was taken for granted in presence/absence analyses that sequencing depth across donors was roughly uniform.

Everyone who donated was a healthy bone marrow donor. V gave up 0 bases and J gave up 1 base, with 17 bases separating them. Germline CDR1 reads SGHRS; CDR2 reads YFSETQ. This CDR3 is 18 amino acids long. The TCR comes from a man aged 30-40 years in good health and CMV-seropositive. The V call is TRBV5-1, the J call TRBJ1-5; a possible D gene is TRBD1 (6 bases). Sequenced material: PBMCs. For the CDR3, the DNA is TGCGCCAGCAGCTTGGCCTCCAGGGGTTTCGGAAGCAATCAGCCCCAGCATTTT. This gives the protein CASSLASRGFGSNQPQHF.